The TCR beta chain under discussion was sequenced for a study of T cells after yellow fever vaccination. Study outcomes and limitations: Among all clonotypes, a small share was observed in both CD4 and CD8 compartments. The study found a weaker secondary response that peaked faster, day 5 versus 15.

This clonotype turned up a few times. The antigen remains unidentified. The CDR3 has 15 residues. Germline CDR1 SGHRS, CDR2 YFSETQ. Trimming took 3 bases from V and 2 from J, leaving 13 bases between them. TCRdb re-called the 5' RACE reads with MiXCR, one entry per CDR3 protein. Of hundreds of thousands of distinct CDR3 sequences listed, roughly 13% are singletons. The source material was PBMCs, sampled on the day of the yellow fever booster vaccination. The chain uses TRBV5-1 and TRBJ2-3, with D perhaps TRBD2 (5 bases). The TCR comes from a man under 40 who received the YFV17D yellow fever vaccine. Here the CDR3 DNA reads TGCGCCAGCAGCTCCTTAGGGAGTCACACAGATACGCAGTATTTT. Protein product: CASSSLGSHTDTQYF.